These T cell receptor beta chains were read from a single sample in a study of OX40 agonist ivuxolimab in advanced cancers. Libraries were prepared by immunoSEQ multiplex PCR; TCRdb keeps only in-frame clonotypes and omits some of them. The data contain some 6,000 clones, around four fifths of them singletons. Here the sequenced sample was CD4+ or CD8+ T cells sorted from blood, taken in a trial of the OX40 agonist ivuxolimab. The source is an adult with an advanced solid tumor such as melanoma, head and neck, liver or kidney cancer. Each CDR3 is given with its conserved first and last residue. A D gene is named only where the DNA matches it firmly. Clone size appears in some rows only: once, few, many, or a class for an expanded clone.

d_call: NA
v_call: TRBV19
clone_size: NA
j_call: TRBJ2-5
cdr3_aa: CASSIEAVQETQYF
cdr3_nt: TGTGCCAGTAGTATAGAGGCGGTACAAGAGACCCAGTACTTC

d_call: TRBD2
v_call: TRBV19
clone_size: NA
j_call: TRBJ2-7
cdr3_aa: CASSMRTSGTYEQYF
cdr3_nt: TGTGCCAGTAGTATGCGGACTAGCGGGACCTACGAGCAGTACTTC

d_call: TRBD1
v_call: TRBV6-5
clone_size: NA
j_call: TRBJ1-4
cdr3_aa: CASRTGTATNEKLFF
cdr3_nt: TGTGCCAGCAGAACCGGGACAGCCACTAATGAAAAACTGTTTTTT

d_call: NA
v_call: TRBV5-8
clone_size: NA
j_call: TRBJ2-7
cdr3_aa: CASSLPSSYEQYF
cdr3_nt: TGTGCCAGCAGCTTACCCAGTTCCTACGAGCAGTACTTC

d_call: NA
v_call: TRBV19
clone_size: NA
j_call: TRBJ1-5
cdr3_aa: CASSIDEEDQPQHF
cdr3_nt: TGTGCCAGTAGTATAGATGAGGAAGACCAGCCCCAGCATTTT

d_call: TRBD1
v_call: TRBV7-8
clone_size: NA
j_call: TRBJ1-5
cdr3_aa: CASSSTSATDRAQPQHF
cdr3_nt: TGTGCCAGCAGCTCTACCTCAGCCACGGACAGGGCTCAGCCCCAGCATTTT

d_call: NA
v_call: TRBV4-2
clone_size: few
j_call: TRBJ1-4
cdr3_aa: CASSQEGTLGEKLFF
cdr3_nt: TGTGCCAGCAGCCAAGAGGGGACATTAGGCGAAAAACTGTTTTTT

d_call: NA
v_call: TRBV2
clone_size: NA
j_call: TRBJ2-7
cdr3_aa: CASSEAQEHSWF
cdr3_nt: TGTGCCAGCAGTGAAGCGCAAGAGCACAGTTGGTTC

d_call: NA
v_call: TRBV18
clone_size: NA
j_call: TRBJ2-7
cdr3_aa: CASSETGSSYEQYF
cdr3_nt: TGTGCCAGCTCAGAGACTGGTTCTTCCTACGAGCAGTACTTC

d_call: NA
v_call: TRBV7-7
clone_size: NA
j_call: TRBJ1-2
cdr3_aa: CAIGDKNYGYTF
cdr3_nt: TGTGCCATAGGGGACAAGAACTATGGCTACACCTTC

d_call: NA
v_call: TRBV7-9
clone_size: NA
j_call: TRBJ2-4
cdr3_aa: CASSARGTEQYF
cdr3_nt: TGTGCCAGCAGCGCGAGAGGGACCGAACAGTACTTC

d_call: TRBD1
v_call: TRBV28
clone_size: NA
j_call: TRBJ2-2
cdr3_aa: CASSPGQGNTGELFF
cdr3_nt: TGTGCCAGCAGCCCGGGACAGGGGAACACCGGGGAGCTGTTTTTT

d_call: NA
v_call: TRBV27
clone_size: NA
j_call: TRBJ2-5
cdr3_aa: CASSLSRLGGGGETQYF
cdr3_nt: TGTGCCAGCAGTTTATCCAGGCTGGGAGGGGGCGGGGAGACCCAGTACTTC

d_call: NA
v_call: TRBV6-1
clone_size: few
j_call: TRBJ2-7
cdr3_aa: CASSFRAANNEQYF
cdr3_nt: TGTGCCAGCAGTTTTCGGGCCGCTAATAACGAGCAGTACTTC

d_call: NA
v_call: TRBV6-6
clone_size: NA
j_call: TRBJ1-2
cdr3_aa: CASSYNGDGYTF
cdr3_nt: TGTGCCAGCAGTTATAACGGGGATGGCTACACCTTC

d_call: NA
v_call: TRBV2
clone_size: few
j_call: TRBJ2-3
cdr3_aa: CASSDPRGGGTDTQYF
cdr3_nt: TGTGCCAGCAGTGATCCCAGGGGAGGAGGCACAGATACGCAGTATTTT

d_call: TRBD1
v_call: TRBV19
clone_size: few
j_call: TRBJ1-1
cdr3_aa: CASSRQGNTEAFF
cdr3_nt: TGTGCCAGTAGTCGACAGGGGAACACTGAAGCTTTCTTT

d_call: NA
v_call: TRBV7-2
clone_size: NA
j_call: TRBJ2-3
cdr3_aa: CASSPSERGLAGTDTQYF
cdr3_nt: TGTGCCAGCAGCCCGAGCGAGAGGGGGCTAGCGGGCACAGATACGCAGTATTTT

d_call: TRBD1
v_call: TRBV4-3
clone_size: NA
j_call: TRBJ2-5
cdr3_aa: CASSQGTGDSETQYF
cdr3_nt: TGCGCCAGCAGCCAGGGAACAGGGGATTCGGAGACCCAGTACTTC

d_call: NA
v_call: TRBV6-1
clone_size: NA
j_call: TRBJ1-2
cdr3_aa: CASSPTGPLYGYTF
cdr3_nt: TGTGCCAGCAGTCCGACAGGTCCCCTCTATGGCTACACCTTC

d_call: NA
v_call: TRBV5-6
clone_size: NA
j_call: TRBJ1-1
cdr3_aa: CASSFGTAPKAFF
cdr3_nt: TGTGCCAGCAGCTTTGGGACGGCTCCGAAAGCTTTCTTT

d_call: NA
v_call: TRBV7-2
clone_size: NA
j_call: TRBJ2-3
cdr3_aa: CASSLDPGTDTQYF
cdr3_nt: TGTGCCAGCAGCTTAGACCCGGGCACAGATACGCAGTATTTT

d_call: TRBD2
v_call: TRBV27
clone_size: NA
j_call: TRBJ2-4
cdr3_aa: CASSLNGLAGGSKNIQYF
cdr3_nt: TGTGCCAGCAGTTTGAATGGACTAGCGGGTGGATCCAAAAACATTCAGTACTTC

d_call: NA
v_call: TRBV2
clone_size: few
j_call: TRBJ2-7
cdr3_aa: CASSGIDYEQYF
cdr3_nt: TGTGCCAGCAGTGGAATCGACTACGAGCAGTACTTC

d_call: NA
v_call: TRBV5-1
clone_size: NA
j_call: TRBJ2-1
cdr3_aa: CASSLGQSEQFF
cdr3_nt: TGCGCCAGCAGCTTGGGCCAGTCTGAGCAGTTCTTC

d_call: NA
v_call: TRBV2
clone_size: NA
j_call: TRBJ1-3
cdr3_aa: CASRDFLNTIYF
cdr3_nt: TGTGCCAGCAGGGACTTCTTGAACACCATATATTTT

d_call: NA
v_call: TRBV7-9
clone_size: NA
j_call: TRBJ2-5
cdr3_aa: CASSLGEQETQYF
cdr3_nt: TGTGCCAGCAGCTTAGGGGAACAAGAGACCCAGTACTTC

d_call: TRBD1
v_call: TRBV6-5
clone_size: NA
j_call: TRBJ1-5
cdr3_aa: CASLLAQGDQPQHF
cdr3_nt: TGTGCCAGCCTCCTGGCACAGGGGGATCAGCCCCAGCATTTT

d_call: TRBD1
v_call: TRBV28
clone_size: few
j_call: TRBJ2-7
cdr3_aa: CASSLDTGGQYF
cdr3_nt: TGTGCCAGCAGTTTAGATACAGGGGGCCAGTACTTC

d_call: NA
v_call: TRBV6-5
clone_size: few
j_call: TRBJ1-2
cdr3_aa: CASSPYAPDGYTF
cdr3_nt: TGTGCCAGCAGTCCTTATGCCCCGGATGGCTACACCTTC

d_call: TRBD2
v_call: TRBV2
clone_size: NA
j_call: TRBJ2-7
cdr3_aa: CASSSLGTSGTRGSYEQYF
cdr3_nt: TGTGCCAGCAGTTCCCTCGGGACTAGCGGAACCCGGGGGTCCTACGAGCAGTACTTC

d_call: NA
v_call: TRBV6-4
clone_size: once
j_call: TRBJ2-2
cdr3_aa: CASSDSSTGELFF
cdr3_nt: TGTGCCAGCAGTGACTCTAGCACCGGGGAGCTGTTTTTT

d_call: NA
v_call: TRBV19
clone_size: NA
j_call: TRBJ1-2
cdr3_aa: CASSIDHRNGYTF
cdr3_nt: TGTGCCAGTAGTATAGACCACAGGAATGGCTACACCTTC

d_call: NA
v_call: TRBV6-5
clone_size: NA
j_call: TRBJ1-6
cdr3_aa: CASSYGYNSPLHF
cdr3_nt: TGTGCCAGCAGTTACGGGTATAATTCACCCCTCCACTTT

d_call: TRBD1
v_call: TRBV27
clone_size: NA
j_call: TRBJ1-1
cdr3_aa: CASRTQQGALNTEAFF
cdr3_nt: TGTGCCAGCAGGACCCAACAGGGGGCCTTGAACACTGAAGCTTTCTTT

d_call: TRBD1
v_call: TRBV6-1
clone_size: NA
j_call: TRBJ2-1
cdr3_aa: CAIIRGLNYNEQFF
cdr3_nt: TGTGCCATCATCAGGGGGCTGAACTACAATGAGCAGTTCTTC

d_call: NA
v_call: TRBV10-1
clone_size: once
j_call: TRBJ2-7
cdr3_aa: CASSDQTSWEQYF
cdr3_nt: TGCGCCAGCAGTGACCAGACTAGTTGGGAGCAGTACTTC